The next 20 T cell receptor beta chains were all read from a single sample in a study of T cell repertoires in cytomegalovirus infection. TCRdb reanalysed the reads using MiXCR and keeps one entry per CDR3 protein. Here the sample spans fewer than 400,000 distinct CDR3 sequences, 15% to 20% being singletons. Sequenced material: PBMCs. Every receptor here comes from a human donor in good health (CMV status not recorded). Some clones in this sample may be carry-over from other donors' samples.

In its sample, this clonotype was seen many times. The V gene is TRBV7-2, the J gene TRBJ1-6, with D possibly being TRBD1 (5 bases). CDR3 length: 14 residues. V was cut by 1 base and J by 14 bases, with 15 bases left in between. Germline V lookup: CDR1 SGHTA, CDR2 FQGNSA. This chain's CDR3 is CASSLGGEVRALHF. The CDR3 DNA reads TGTGCCAGCAGCTTAGGAGGGGAAGTACGCGCCCTCCACTTT. The full variable domain, rest sourced from reference TRBV7-2 and TRBJ1-6, is GAGVSQSPSNKVTEKGKDVELRCDPISGHTALYWYRQSLGQGLEFLIYFQGNSAPDKSGLPSDRFSAERTGGSVSTLTIQRTQQEDSAVYLCASSLGGEVRALHFGNGTRLTVT.

This clonotype was seen at least ten times. The chain has TRBV28 and TRBJ2-7, with 7 bases fitting TRBD1. V lost 6 bases and J lost 4; bases outside the gene matches: 12. This CDR3 region has 15 residues. CDR1 and CDR2 (germline): MDHEN, SYDVKM. In DNA form, the CDR3 reads TGTGCCAGCAGCCGTGACAGGGTTGGGGCATACGAGCAGTACTTC. Protein product: CASSRDRVGAYEQYF. The complete variable domain, with remaining parts taken from reference TRBV28 and TRBJ2-7, reads DVKVTQSSRYLVKRTGEKVFLECVQDMDHENMFWYRQDPGLGLRLIYFSYDVKMKEKGDIPEGYSVSREKKERFSLILESASTNQTSMYLCASSRDRVGAYEQYFGPGTRLTVT.

In its sample, this clonotype was seen many times. Compared with germline, one end of the junction differs, possibly owing to a read error. The J gene is TRBJ2-2, the V gene TRBV20-1, with TRBD1 identical over 9 bases. Germline V lookup: CDR1 DFQATT, CDR2 SNEGSKA (reference sequence). This CDR3 has 15 residues. This chain's CDR3 is CSARGTGLGTGELFF. The CDR3, as DNA: TGCAGTGCGAGAGGGACAGGGTTGGGCACCGGGGAGCTGTTTTTT.

This clonotype has more than one count but fewer than ten. The genes are TRBV12-3 or TRBV12-4 and TRBJ1-5, with D uncertain. Trimming removed 7 bases at V and 7 bases at J, with 14 bases between. The CDR3 has 13 residues. This CDR3 is CASTRENGQPQHF. In nucleotides, the CDR3 is TGTGCCAGCACTAGAGAAAATGGGCAGCCCCAGCATTTT.

This clonotype was found once. Just one base apart from a much larger clone, this may be a read error. This is likely a read error, given that the CDR3 carries no conserved phenylalanine or tryptophan at its end. The chain combines TRBV7-2 with TRBJ2-2, with D perhaps given as TRBD1 or TRBD2 (5 bases each). The CDR3 covers 14 residues. Germline CDR1 SGHTA, CDR2 FQGNSA. V was trimmed by 5 bases and J by 4 bases, leaving 11 bases between them. The DNA for the CDR3 is TGTGCCAGCAGCGCCGGGACCCGCACCGGGGAGCTGTTTTCT. It translates to CASSAGTRTGELFS.

This clonotype was seen only a few times. The J gene is TRBJ1-2, the V gene TRBV20-1; TRBD1 might be the D (6 bases). This CDR3 has 13 amino acids. Germline assignment: CDR1 DFQATT and CDR2 SNEGSKA (reference sequence). V lost 6 bases to trimming and J lost 4 bases, with 15 bases between them. The CDR3 protein is CSASAGVGYGYTF. The CDR3 nucleotides read TGCAGTGCCTCGGCAGGGGTGGGCTATGGCTACACCTTC.

This clonotype was observed at least ten times. The chain couples TRBV6-1 to TRBJ2-5; a possible D gene is TRBD2 (5 bases). Germline assignment: CDR1 MNHNS and CDR2 SASEGT. Between the trimmed V and J ends, which lost 5 bases and 1 base, there was a span of 17 bases. There are 16 residues in the CDR3. In DNA form, the CDR3 reads TGTGCCAGCAGTTCCCCACACCAAGCGGCCCAAGAGACCCAGTACTTC. Translation: CASSSPHQAAQETQYF.

V usage is TRBV5-4 and J usage is TRBJ2-5; no firm D call. Between the trimmed V and J ends, which lost 0 bases and 2 bases, there was a span of 11 bases. The CDR3 runs to 15 residues. Germline CDR1 reads SGHNT; CDR2 reads YYREEE (reference sequence). The CDR3 sequence: CASSLEQNLQETQYF. The DNA of the CDR3 is TGTGCCAGCAGCTTGGAGCAGAATTTGCAAGAGACCCAGTACTTC.

This clonotype was counted a few times. The chain links TRBV19 to TRBJ2-7; TRBD2 is a possible D gene (5 bases). V lost 3 bases and J 3 bases, leaving 15 bases between the germline ends. Germline CDR1 reads LNHDA; CDR2 reads SQIVND (reference sequence). This CDR3 contains 15 residues. The DNA for the CDR3 is TGTGCCAGTAGTATCAGACACCAAGAGGGCTACGAGCAGTACTTC. It encodes CASSIRHQEGYEQYF.

This chain's CDR3 is CASSFRAGGLNTGELFF. The CDR3 region has the DNA TGTGCCAGCAGCTTTAGGGCGGGAGGGTTGAACACCGGGGAGCTGTTTTTT. The V and J genes are TRBV11-2 and TRBJ2-2; TRBD2 aligns across 9 bases. Germline V gene data show CDR1 as SGHAT and CDR2 as FQNNGV. V lost 3 bases and J lost 1; bases outside the gene matches: 6. This CDR3 has 17 amino acids.

This clonotype was counted only a few times. V and J are TRBV20-1 and TRBJ1-2; tentatively, D is TRBD1 (5 bases). CDR3 size: 13 residues. Germline CDR1 and CDR2: DFQATT and SNEGSKA (reference sequence). The V end lost 3 bases, the J end lost 4 bases, and 12 bases lay between the germline ends. The CDR3 DNA reads TGCAGTGCTAGGATCAGGGAAAGCTATGGCTACACCTTC. It translates to CSARIRESYGYTF.

This clonotype appeared many times. The CDR3 spells CASSLAVWDEQFF. CDR3 sequence (DNA): TGTGCCAGCAGCTTAGCGGTTTGGGATGAGCAGTTCTTC. The V gene is TRBV7-2, the J gene TRBJ2-1; no definite D call. Trimming stripped 0 bases from V and 8 bases from J, with 8 bases between. In germline, CDR1 is SGHTA, CDR2 FQGNSA. This CDR3 has 13 amino acids.

This clonotype was counted at least ten times. The rearrangement joins TRBV7-2 to TRBJ1-4; TRBD1 might be the D (6 bases). The CDR3 extends over 13 amino acids. CDR1 and CDR2 (germline): SGHTA, FQGNSA. Trimming left V 5 bases short and J 15 bases short, with 19 bases between. Here the CDR3 reads CASSPGQSFRLFF. Here the CDR3 DNA reads TGTGCCAGCAGCCCCGGACAGAGTTTCAGGTTGTTTTTT.

The rearrangement links TRBV10-3 to TRBJ2-7; D is perhaps TRBD1 (6 bases). The ends were cut back, 4 bases at V and 3 bases at J, with 19 bases in the middle. The length of the CDR3 is 16 residues. CDR1 and CDR2 (germline): ENHRY, SYGVKD. CDR3 protein: CAISGGELGAVYEQYF. As DNA, the CDR3 is TGTGCCATCAGTGGGGGTGAGTTGGGGGCGGTCTACGAGCAGTACTTC.

The table lists this clonotype with many counts. This chain's CDR3 is CASSSRTSGTYEQYF. The CDR3 nucleotides read TGTGCCAGCAGCTCCCGGACTAGCGGGACTTACGAGCAGTACTTC. This sequence joins TRBV7-2 and TRBJ2-7; TRBD2 aligns across 12 bases. CDR3 length: 15 amino acids. The germline V gene has CDR1 SGHTA and CDR2 FQGNSA. Unmatched junction bases numbered 5, after V lost 4 bases and J lost 4 bases.

This clonotype was detected ten times or more. The gene calls are TRBV4-1 and TRBJ1-5; D perhaps matches TRBD1 (6 bases). Germline values: CDR1 MGHRA, CDR2 YSYEKL. The CDR3 has 15 residues. Trimming left V 2 bases short and J 4 bases short, with 12 bases between. In nucleotides, the CDR3 is TGCGCCAGCAGCCAAACCTCCAGGGGAAATCAGCCCCAGCATTTT. This sequence encodes CASSQTSRGNQPQHF.

The gene calls are TRBV4-1 and TRBJ2-5, with D possibly TRBD2 on 6 matching bases. CDR1 and CDR2 from the germline V gene are MGHRA and YSYEKL. The CDR3 sequence is 16 residues long. V lost 6 bases to trimming and J lost 4 bases, with 21 bases between them. The CDR3 DNA follows: TGCGCCAGCAGGCGGGAAACAGGTATCCTCGGAGAGACCCAGTACTTC. As protein: CASRRETGILGETQYF.

This chain connects TRBV20-1 to TRBJ2-5, with 15 bases lining up with TRBD2. V gave up 6 bases and J gave up 5 bases; unmatched junction bases: 4. Germline CDR1 DFQATT, CDR2 SNEGSKA (reference sequence). The CDR3 extends over 14 amino acids. In DNA, the CDR3 is TGCAGTGCAAGGACTAGCGGGAGGGGGGAGACCCAGTACTTC. Its translation is CSARTSGRGETQYF.

The table lists this clonotype with a few counts. The genes are TRBV29-1 and TRBJ1-1; D is possibly TRBD1 (5 bases). In germline, CDR1 is SQVTM, CDR2 ANQGSEA. There are 13 residues in the CDR3. Trimming cost V 7 bases and J 2 bases, with 14 bases left between them. CDR3 sequence: CSGSEQGNTEAFF. CDR3 bases: TGCAGCGGTTCTGAGCAGGGAAACACTGAAGCTTTCTTT.

Many counts were recorded for this clonotype. The chain uses TRBV7-9 and TRBJ2-3, with D hard to call. The V end was cut by 2 bases, the J end by 6 bases, with 9 bases between. The CDR3 is 13 residues long. Germline loops: CDR1 SEHNR, CDR2 FQNEAQ (reference sequence). This CDR3 reads CASSLPPLDTQYF. The DNA of the CDR3 is TGTGCCAGCAGCTTACCTCCCTTGGATACGCAGTATTTT. Variable domain in full (rest from reference TRBV7-9 and TRBJ2-3): DTGVSQNPRHKITKRGQNVTFRCDPISEHNRLYWYRQTLGQGPEFLTYFQNEAQLEKSRLLSDRFSAERPKGSFSTLEIQRTEQGDSAMYLCASSLPPLDTQYFGPGTRLTVL.